The entry that follows covers one T cell receptor (beta chain) sequence. This specimen comes from a study of blood T cells in healthy people across ages. This CDR3 is built from 14 residues. The germline gives CDR1 ENHRY, CDR2 SYGVKD. V was trimmed by 2 bases and J by 6 bases, leaving 11 bases between them. A second PCR, run for about 7 to 12 cycles, used a sample-barcoded 5' primer plus a J-beta primer mix. Via MiXCR, TCRdb re-called the 5' RACE reads, giving one row per CDR3 protein. The table has roughly 700,000 distinct CDR3 sequences, 45% to 50% seen once; the top ten hold roughly 30%. The clonotype comes from a woman aged 55-75 years in good health. Sample: blood. The chain employs TRBV10-3 and TRBJ2-4; perhaps TRBD2 as D (6 bases). CDR3 in DNA: TGTGCCATCAGTGAGGGAAGGGGAGGAAACATTCAGTACTTC. Translating gives CAISEGRGGNIQYF.